This TCR beta chain was captured by sequencing in a study of blood T cell repertoires in COVID-19. Study details: The United States, Italy and Spain supplied acute and convalescent COVID-19 samples. PBMCs, B-cell-depleted T cells, or T cells were the source of the cDNA or gDNA that made up the material.

The CDR3 has 13 residues. The V gene lost 3 bases and the J gene lost 3 bases, with 8 bases spanning the gap. Per germline, CDR1 LNHDA and CDR2 SQIVND (reference sequence). This clone was picked up one time. Seattle patients were enrolled during active infection and followed longitudinally. Original analysis: Cell counts per sample came from amplifying reference gene primers. TCRdb's table, derived via immunoSEQ multiplex PCR, lists solely in-frame clones and lacks some. D and trimming were read from the DNA, whereas the V and J calls and clone size are those reported in that table. The data contain a few hundred thousand clones, over 75% of them singletons.

The receptor was isolated from a woman under 40 with COVID-19, enrolled during active disease. The chain uses TRBV19 and TRBJ1-2; D gene uncertain. The specimen sequenced was peripheral blood. The CDR3 region is CASSMAEDYGYTF. Here the CDR3 DNA reads TGTGCCAGTAGTATGGCAGAGGACTATGGCTACACCTTC.